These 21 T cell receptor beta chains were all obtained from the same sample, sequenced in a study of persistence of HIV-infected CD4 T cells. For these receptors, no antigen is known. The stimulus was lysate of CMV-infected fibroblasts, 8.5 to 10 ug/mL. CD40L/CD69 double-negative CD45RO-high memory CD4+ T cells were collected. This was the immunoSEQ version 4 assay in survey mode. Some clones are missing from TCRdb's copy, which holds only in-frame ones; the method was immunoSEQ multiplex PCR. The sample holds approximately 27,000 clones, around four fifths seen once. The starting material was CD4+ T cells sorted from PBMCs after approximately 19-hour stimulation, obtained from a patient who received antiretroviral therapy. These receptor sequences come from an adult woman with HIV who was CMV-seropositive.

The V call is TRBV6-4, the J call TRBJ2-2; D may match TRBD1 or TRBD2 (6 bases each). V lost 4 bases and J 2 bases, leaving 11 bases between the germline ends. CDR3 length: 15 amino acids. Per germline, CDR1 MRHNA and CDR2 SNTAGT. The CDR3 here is CASSAGAPNTGELFF. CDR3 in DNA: TGTGCCAGCAGTGCGGGGGCCCCTAACACCGGGGAGCTGTTTTTT.

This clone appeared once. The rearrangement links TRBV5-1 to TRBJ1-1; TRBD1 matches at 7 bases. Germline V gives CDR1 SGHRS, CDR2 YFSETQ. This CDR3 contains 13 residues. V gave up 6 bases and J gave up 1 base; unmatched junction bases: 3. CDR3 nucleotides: TGCGCCAGCACTAGGACAGGGAACACTGAAGCTTTCTTT. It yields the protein CASTRTGNTEAFF. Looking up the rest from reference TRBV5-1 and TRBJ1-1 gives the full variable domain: KAGVTQTPRYLIKTRGQQVTLSCSPISGHRSVSWYQQTPGQGLQFLFEYFSETQRNKGNFPGRFSGRQFSNSRSEMNVSTLELGDSALYLCASTRTGNTEAFFGQGTRLTVV.

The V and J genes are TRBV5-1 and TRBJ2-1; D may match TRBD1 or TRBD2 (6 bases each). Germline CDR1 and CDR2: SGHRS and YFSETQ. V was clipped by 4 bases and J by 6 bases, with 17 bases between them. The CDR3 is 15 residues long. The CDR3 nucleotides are TGCGCCAGCAGCCGGGGGCGAAGGGACCTCAATGAGCAGTTCTTC. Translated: CASSRGRRDLNEQFF.

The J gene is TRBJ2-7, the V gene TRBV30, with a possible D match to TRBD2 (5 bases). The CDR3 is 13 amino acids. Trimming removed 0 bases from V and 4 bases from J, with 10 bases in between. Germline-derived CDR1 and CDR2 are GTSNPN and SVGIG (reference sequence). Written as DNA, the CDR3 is TGTGCCTGGAGTGTCCAGGACTTTTACGAGCAGTACTTC. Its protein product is CAWSVQDFYEQYF. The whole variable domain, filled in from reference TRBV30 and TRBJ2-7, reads SQTIHQWPATLVQPVGSPLSLECTVEGTSNPNLYWYRQAAGRGLQLLFYSVGIGQISSEVPQNLSASRPQDRQFILSSKKLLLSDSGFYLCAWSVQDFYEQYFGPGTRLTVT.

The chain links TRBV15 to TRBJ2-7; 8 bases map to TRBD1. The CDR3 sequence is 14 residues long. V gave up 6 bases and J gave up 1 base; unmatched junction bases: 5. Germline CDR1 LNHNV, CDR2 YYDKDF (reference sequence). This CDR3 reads CATRVDRASYEQYF. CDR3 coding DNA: TGTGCCACCAGGGTGGACAGGGCGTCCTACGAGCAGTACTTC.

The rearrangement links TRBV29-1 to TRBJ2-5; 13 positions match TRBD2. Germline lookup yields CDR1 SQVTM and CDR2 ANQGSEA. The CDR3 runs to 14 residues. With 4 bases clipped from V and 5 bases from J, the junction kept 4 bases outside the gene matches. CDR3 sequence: CSVGTSGGVETQYF. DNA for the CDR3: TGCAGCGTTGGTACTAGCGGGGGGGTGGAGACCCAGTACTTC.

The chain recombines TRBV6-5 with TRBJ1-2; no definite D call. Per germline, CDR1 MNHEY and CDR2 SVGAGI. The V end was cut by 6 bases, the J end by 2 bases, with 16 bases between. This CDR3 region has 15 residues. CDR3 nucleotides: TGTGCCAGCAGGAGGAGGGAGGAAGGGAACTATGGCTACACCTTC. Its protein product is CASRRREEGNYGYTF.

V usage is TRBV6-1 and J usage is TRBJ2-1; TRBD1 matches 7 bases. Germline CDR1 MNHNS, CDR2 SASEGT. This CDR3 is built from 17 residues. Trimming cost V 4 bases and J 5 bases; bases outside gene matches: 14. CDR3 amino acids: CASSARRTGRGHNEQFF. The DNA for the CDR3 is TGTGCCAGCAGTGCTCGCAGGACAGGTCGAGGGCACAATGAGCAGTTCTTC.

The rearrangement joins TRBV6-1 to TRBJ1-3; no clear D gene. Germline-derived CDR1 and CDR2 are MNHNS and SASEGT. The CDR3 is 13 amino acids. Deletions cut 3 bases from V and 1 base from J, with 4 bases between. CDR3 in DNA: TGTGCCAGCAGTGAGACATCTGGAAACACCATATATTTT. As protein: CASSETSGNTIYF.

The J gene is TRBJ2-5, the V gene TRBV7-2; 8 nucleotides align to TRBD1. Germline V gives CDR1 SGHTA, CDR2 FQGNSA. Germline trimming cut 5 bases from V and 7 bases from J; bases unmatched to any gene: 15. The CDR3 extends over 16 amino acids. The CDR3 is CASSRGQAGPEGTQYF. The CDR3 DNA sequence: TGTGCCAGCAGCAGGGGACAGGCTGGTCCGGAGGGGACCCAGTACTTC.

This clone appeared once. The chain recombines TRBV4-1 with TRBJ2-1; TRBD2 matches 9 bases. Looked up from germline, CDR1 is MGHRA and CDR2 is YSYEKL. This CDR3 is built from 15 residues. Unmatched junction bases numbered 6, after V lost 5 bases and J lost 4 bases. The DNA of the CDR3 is TGCGCCAGCAGCACTCGGAGCGGGGGGTACAATGAGCAGTTCTTC. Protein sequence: CASSTRSGGYNEQFF.

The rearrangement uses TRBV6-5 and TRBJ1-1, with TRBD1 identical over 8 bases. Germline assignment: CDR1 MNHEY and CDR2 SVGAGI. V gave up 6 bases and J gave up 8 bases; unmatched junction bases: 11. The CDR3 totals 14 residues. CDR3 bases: TGTGCCAGCAGCCCGAACCGGGACAGGACCGAAGCTTTCTTT. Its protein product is CASSPNRDRTEAFF.

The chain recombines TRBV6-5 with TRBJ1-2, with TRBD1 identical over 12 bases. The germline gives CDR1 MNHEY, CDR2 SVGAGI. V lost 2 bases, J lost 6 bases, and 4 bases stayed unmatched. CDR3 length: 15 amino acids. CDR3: CASSYKGQGADGYTF. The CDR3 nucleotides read TGTGCCAGCAGTTACAAGGGACAGGGGGCTGATGGCTACACCTTC.

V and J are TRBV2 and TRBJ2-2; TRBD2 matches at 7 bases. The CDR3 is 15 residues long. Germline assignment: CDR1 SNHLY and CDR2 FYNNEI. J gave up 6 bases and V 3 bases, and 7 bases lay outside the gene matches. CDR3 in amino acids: CASSESAAGAGELFF. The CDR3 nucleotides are TGTGCCAGCAGTGAGTCAGCCGCGGGAGCCGGGGAGCTGTTTTTT.

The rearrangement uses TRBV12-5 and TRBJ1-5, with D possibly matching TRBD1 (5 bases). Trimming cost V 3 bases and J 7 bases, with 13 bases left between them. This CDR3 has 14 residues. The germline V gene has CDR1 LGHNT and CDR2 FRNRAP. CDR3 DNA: TGTGCTAGTGGTTTATGGCAGGGCGGACAGCCCCAGCATTTT. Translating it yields CASGLWQGGQPQHF.

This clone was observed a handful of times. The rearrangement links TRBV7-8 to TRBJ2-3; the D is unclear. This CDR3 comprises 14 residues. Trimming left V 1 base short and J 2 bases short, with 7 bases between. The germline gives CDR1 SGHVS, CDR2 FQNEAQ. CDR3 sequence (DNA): TGTGCCAGCAGCTTAGTCGTAGACACAGATACGCAGTATTTT. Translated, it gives CASSLVVDTDTQYF.

CDR3 coding DNA: TGTGCCAGCAGCATCGATAGGACGGCGCGCTATGGCTACACCTTC. This encodes CASSIDRTARYGYTF. The chain is built from TRBV2 and TRBJ1-2; unclear D gene. V lost 6 bases, J lost 4 bases, and 18 bases lay in between. Per the germline V gene, CDR1 is SNHLY and CDR2 is FYNNEI. The CDR3 covers 15 residues.

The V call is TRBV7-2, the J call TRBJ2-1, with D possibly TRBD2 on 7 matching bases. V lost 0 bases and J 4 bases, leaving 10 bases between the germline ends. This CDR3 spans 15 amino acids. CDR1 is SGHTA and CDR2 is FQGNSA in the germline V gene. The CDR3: CASSLAGGEYNEQFF. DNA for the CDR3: TGTGCCAGCAGCTTAGCAGGGGGGGAGTACAATGAGCAGTTCTTC.

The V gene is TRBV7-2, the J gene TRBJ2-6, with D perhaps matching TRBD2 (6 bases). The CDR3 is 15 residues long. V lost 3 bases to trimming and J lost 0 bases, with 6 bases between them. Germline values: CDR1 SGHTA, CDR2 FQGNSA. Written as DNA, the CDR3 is TGTGCCAGCAGCTTCGGGGGCTCTGGGGCCAACGTCCTGACTTTC. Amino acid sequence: CASSFGGSGANVLTF.

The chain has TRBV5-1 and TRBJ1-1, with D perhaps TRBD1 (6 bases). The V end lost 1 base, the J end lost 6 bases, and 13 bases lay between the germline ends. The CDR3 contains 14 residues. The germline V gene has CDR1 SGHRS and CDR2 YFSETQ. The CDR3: CASSLSQGLAEAFF. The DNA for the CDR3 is TGCGCCAGCAGCTTGTCTCAGGGGTTGGCTGAAGCTTTCTTT.

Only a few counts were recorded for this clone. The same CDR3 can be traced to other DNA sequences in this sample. The CDR3, as DNA: TGTGCCAGTAGTATTCTAGGCTTGGAAGAGACCCAGTACTTC. Amino acids: CASSILGLEETQYF. The chain employs TRBV19 and TRBJ2-5; no reliable D call. Per germline, CDR1 LNHDA and CDR2 SQIVND (reference sequence). This CDR3 has 14 amino acids. V lost 3 bases and J 3 bases, leaving 11 bases between the germline ends.